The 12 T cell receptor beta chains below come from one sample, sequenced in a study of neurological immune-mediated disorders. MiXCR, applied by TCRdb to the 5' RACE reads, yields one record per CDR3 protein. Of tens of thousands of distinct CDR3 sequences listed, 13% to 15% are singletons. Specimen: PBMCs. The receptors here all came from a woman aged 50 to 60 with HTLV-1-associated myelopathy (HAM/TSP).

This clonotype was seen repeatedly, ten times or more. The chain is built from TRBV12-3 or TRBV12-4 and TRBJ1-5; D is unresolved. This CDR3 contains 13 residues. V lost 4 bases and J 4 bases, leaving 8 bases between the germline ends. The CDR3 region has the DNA TGTGCCAGCAGTTCCCTTCTTAATCAGCCCCAGCATTTT. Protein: CASSSLLNQPQHF.

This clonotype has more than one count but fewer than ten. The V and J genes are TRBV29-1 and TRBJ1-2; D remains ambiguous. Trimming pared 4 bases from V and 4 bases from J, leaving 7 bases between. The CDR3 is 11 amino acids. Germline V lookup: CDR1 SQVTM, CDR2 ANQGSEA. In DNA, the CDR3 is TGCAGCGTTGCAGGATCCTATGGCTACACCTTC. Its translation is CSVAGSYGYTF.

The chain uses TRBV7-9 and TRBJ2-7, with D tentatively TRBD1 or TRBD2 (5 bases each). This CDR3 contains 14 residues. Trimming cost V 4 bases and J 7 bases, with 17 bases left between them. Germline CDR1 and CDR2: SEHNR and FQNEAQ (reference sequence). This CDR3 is CASSSRDPLGEQYF. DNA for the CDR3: TGTGCCAGCAGCTCCAGGGACCCGCTGGGGGAGCAGTACTTC.

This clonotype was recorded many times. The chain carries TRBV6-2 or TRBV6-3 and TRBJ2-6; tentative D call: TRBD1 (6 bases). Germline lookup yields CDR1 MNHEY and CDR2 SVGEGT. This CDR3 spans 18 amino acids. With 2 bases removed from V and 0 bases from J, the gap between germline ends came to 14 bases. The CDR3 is CASSYVTGYYSGANVLTF. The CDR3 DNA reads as TGTGCCAGCAGTTACGTCACAGGGTACTACTCTGGGGCCAACGTCCTGACTTTC.

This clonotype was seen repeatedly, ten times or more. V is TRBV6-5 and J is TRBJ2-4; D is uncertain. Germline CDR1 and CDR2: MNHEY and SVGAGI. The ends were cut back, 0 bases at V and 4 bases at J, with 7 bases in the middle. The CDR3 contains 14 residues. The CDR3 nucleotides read TGTGCCAGCAGTTACTCGCGCGAAAAAAACATTCAGTACTTC. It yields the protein CASSYSREKNIQYF.

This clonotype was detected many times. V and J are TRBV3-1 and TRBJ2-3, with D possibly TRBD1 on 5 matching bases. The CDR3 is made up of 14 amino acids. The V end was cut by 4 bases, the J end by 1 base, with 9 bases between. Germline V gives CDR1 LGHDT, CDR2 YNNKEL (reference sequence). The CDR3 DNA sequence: TGTGCCAGCAGCCTCCAGGGCGGCACAGATACGCAGTATTTT. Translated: CASSLQGGTDTQYF.

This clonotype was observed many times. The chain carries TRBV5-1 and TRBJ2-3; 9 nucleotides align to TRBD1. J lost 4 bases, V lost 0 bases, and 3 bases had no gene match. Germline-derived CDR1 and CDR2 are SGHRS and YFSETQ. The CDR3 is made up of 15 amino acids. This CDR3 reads CASSLVGQGSDTQYF. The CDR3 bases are TGCGCCAGCAGCTTGGTGGGACAGGGCTCAGATACGCAGTATTTT.

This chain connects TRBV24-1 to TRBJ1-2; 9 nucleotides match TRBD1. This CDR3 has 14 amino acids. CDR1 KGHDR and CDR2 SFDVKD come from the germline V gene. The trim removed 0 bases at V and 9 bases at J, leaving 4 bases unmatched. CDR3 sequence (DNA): TGTGCCACCAGTGATTTGGGACAGGGGAATCGCTACACCTTC. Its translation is CATSDLGQGNRYTF.

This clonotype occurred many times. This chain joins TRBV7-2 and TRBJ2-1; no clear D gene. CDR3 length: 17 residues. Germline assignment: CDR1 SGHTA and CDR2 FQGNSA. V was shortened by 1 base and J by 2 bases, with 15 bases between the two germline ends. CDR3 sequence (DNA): TGTGCCAGCAGCTTAGTCCGGCTAGGCATGACCTACAATGAGCAGTTCTTC. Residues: CASSLVRLGMTYNEQFF. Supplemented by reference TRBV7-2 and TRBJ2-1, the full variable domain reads GAGVSQSPSNKVTEKGKDVELRCDPISGHTALYWYRQSLGQGLEFLIYFQGNSAPDKSGLPSDRFSAERTGGSVSTLTIQRTQQEDSAVYLCASSLVRLGMTYNEQFFGPGTRLTVL.

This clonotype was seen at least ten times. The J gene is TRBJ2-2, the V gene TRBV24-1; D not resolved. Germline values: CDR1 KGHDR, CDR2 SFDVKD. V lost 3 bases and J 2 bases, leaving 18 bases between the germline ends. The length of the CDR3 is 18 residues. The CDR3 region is CATSDMPHSRTNTGELFF. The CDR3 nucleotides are TGTGCCACCAGTGATATGCCCCACAGCCGAACTAACACCGGGGAGCTGTTTTTT.

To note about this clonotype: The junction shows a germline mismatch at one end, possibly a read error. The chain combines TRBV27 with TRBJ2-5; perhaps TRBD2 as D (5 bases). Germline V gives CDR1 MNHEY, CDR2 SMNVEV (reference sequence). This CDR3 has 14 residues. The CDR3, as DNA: TGTGCCAGCAGGCTGCACGGGGTGCAAGAGTCCCAGTACTTC. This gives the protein CASRLHGVQESQYF.

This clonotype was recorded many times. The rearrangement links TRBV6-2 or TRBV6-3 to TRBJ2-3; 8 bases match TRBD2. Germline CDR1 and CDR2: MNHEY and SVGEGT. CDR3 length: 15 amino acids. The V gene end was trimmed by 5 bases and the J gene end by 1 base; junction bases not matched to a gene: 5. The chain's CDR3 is CASSRGLDGTDTQYF. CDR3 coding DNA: TGTGCCAGCAGTAGGGGACTAGACGGCACAGATACGCAGTATTTT.